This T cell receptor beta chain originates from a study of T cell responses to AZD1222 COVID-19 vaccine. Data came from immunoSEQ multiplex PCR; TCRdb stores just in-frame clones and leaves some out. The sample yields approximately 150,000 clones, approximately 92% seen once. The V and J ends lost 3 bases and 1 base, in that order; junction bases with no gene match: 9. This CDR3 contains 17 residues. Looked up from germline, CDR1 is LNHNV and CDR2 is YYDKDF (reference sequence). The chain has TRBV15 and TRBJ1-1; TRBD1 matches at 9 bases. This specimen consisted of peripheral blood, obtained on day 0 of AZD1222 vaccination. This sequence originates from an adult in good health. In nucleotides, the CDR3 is TGTGCCACCAGCAGGCCGCCGGGACAGGGACCGAACACTGAAGCTTTCTTT. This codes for CATSRPPGQGPNTEAFF.